This T cell receptor (beta chain) appears in the sequencing data of a study of molecular identifiers for immune sequencing clone quantification (dated by TCRdb to 2017 to 2018). Regarding the complete study: For a replicate experiment, the RNA from either approximately 20,000 or 100,000 naive CD8 T cells was divided into five aliquots, and four of those aliquots went on to sequencing. The study was a methods study using CD8 T cells to benchmark molecular-identifier clustering-based TCR repertoire sequencing (MIDCIRS) and TCR RNA copy counting. What the research found in general, with its limitations: A single cell's worth of spiked-in Jurkat TCR RNA was reported detectable even among approximately 930,000 naive CD8 T cells. Approximately 3.3 recovered TCR RNA copies per cell were obtained by modeling, versus 9 to 10 by digital PCR, implying a capture efficiency of about 30%. The naive libraries included spiked-in Jurkat TCR RNA (around 9 copies' worth), and this Jurkat TCR RNA is not part of the donor repertoire. Identical TCR molecules sharing a barcode could cause highly expanded clone sizes to be underestimated. In CMV-specific effector cells, clones with more than 20 RNA copies contained over 99% of molecules, whereas in naive cells such clones contained under 1% of molecules. When barcode sub-clustering was omitted, TCR diversity was inflated by chimeric consensus sequences, with chimeras reaching as high as 47%.

The table lists this clonotype with many counts. It lacks a known antigen. Base qualities are not recorded, but no much larger clone differs from it by a single base. Reading the germline V gene gives CDR1 SGHDN and CDR2 FVKESK. The junction shows trimming of 2 bases on V and 5 bases on J, and the gene matches do not reach 6 bases of it. The CDR3 covers 15 residues, taking in both the cysteine and the phenylalanine. Left in the record is the CDR3 DNA by itself, 45 bases read in frame from the first base. Naive CD8 T cell libraries were made from around 18,000 to 910,000 sorted cells using 10%, 30% or 50% of purified RNA. Naive CD8 T cells were FACS-sorted as CD8+CD4-CCR7+CD45RA+ on a BD FACSAria II into RLT Plus buffer. Detection sensitivity was tested by spiking Jurkat RNA equal to roughly ten TCR copies' worth into samples containing roughly 17,000-1,100,000 naive CD8 T cells. Enrichment of CD8 T cells was performed with RosetteSep CD8+ T Cell Enrichment Cocktail and Ficoll-Paque, after which ACK red cell lysis was carried out.

The library was obtained by PCR. The instrument given in TCRdb is NextSeq 500. Bulk TCR libraries were prepared as previously described, using TCR primers listed in Table S5. The Qiagen AllPrep DNA/RNA kit was used to purify total RNA. Reads from multiple sequencing runs of the same library were pooled before analysis. The original pipeline was this. Reads were retained only if the reads had an exact TCR constant sequence, and the retained reads were trimmed to 150 nt and grouped according to their 12-nt molecular barcodes. Reads within each barcode group were sub-clustered using a 15% Levenshtein threshold, and quality-weighted consensus sequences were constructed for each RNA molecule. Non-functional sequences were filtered out, along with any lower-count sequence sitting one edit away from another sequence. Based on fitting two negative binomial distributions, any barcode sub-cluster with under 20% of the maximum read count was discarded. TCRdb reprocessed the public reads (quality trimming at Q25 with fastp, clone calling with MiXCR) and kept in-frame beta chains. Merged by CDR3 protein, the rows form single entries marked with the most common genes and DNA. TCRdb, rather than the study authors, made the V and J calls. The sample data list about 320,000 distinct CDR3 sequences, and roughly a quarter of these were observed just once. The ten largest clones add up to 0.74% of the sample.

Material for sequencing was naive CD8+ T cells from blood, with Jurkat cell RNA spiked in. The sample's cell subset or site, from its label and the paper: FACS-sorted CD8+CD4-CCR7+CD45RA+ naive T cells. The TCR originated in a human donor in good health. Some libraries in this study had Jurkat cell RNA spiked in. The chain is made from TRBV14 and TRBJ2-3; 8 bases in the junction line up with TRBD2. The CDR3 loop reads CASSQSAGGVDTQYF. The nucleotides are TGTGCCAGCAGCCAATCGGCGGGGGGTGTAGATACGCAGTATTTT.